This T cell receptor (beta chain) comes out of a study of blood T cell repertoires in COVID-19. Overall study context: Acute-phase and convalescent COVID-19 samples originated in the United States, Italy and Spain.

Here immunoSEQ multiplex PCR was the method, and the copy in TCRdb shows in-frame clones only, minus some. Of about 260,000 clones listed, about nine tenths are singletons. Concerning this clone itself: A junction boundary mismatches the germline segment, possibly from a read error.

Germline assignment: CDR1 SGHTA and CDR2 FQGTGA. The CDR3 runs 15 residues. The sequence derives from a man aged 55 to 69 who had recovered from COVID-19. Specimen: peripheral blood. The V gene is TRBV7-3, the J gene TRBJ1-2; TRBD1 aligns across 8 bases. The CDR3: CASSVTSGTGYGYTF. The CDR3 region has the DNA TGTGCCAGCAGCGTAACGTCCGGGACAGGCTATGGCTACACCTTC.